The rows below give T cell receptor beta chains drawn from one sample of a study of a mutant IDH1 vaccine in newly diagnosed glioma. No antigen is known for these receptors. TCRdb's table, derived via immunoSEQ multiplex PCR, lists solely in-frame clones and lacks some. In the table there are 41,000 or so clones, 85% to 90% of which are singletons. The sequencing here drew on PBMCs, taken from a glioma patient whose treatment included an IDH1 peptide vaccine. The receptors here all came from a man aged 35 to 55 with glioma. Each CDR3 is given with its conserved first and last residue. The D gene is left open where the match is weak.

>TRBJ2-3|TRBV7-3|NA
TGTGCCAGCAGCTACGGGACCGCCGCAGATACGCAGTATTTT
CASSYGTAADTQYF
>TRBJ2-3|TRBV15|TRBD2
TGTGCCACCAGCAGAGTAGCGGGGGGGCCAGATACGCAGTATTTT
CATSRVAGGPDTQYF
>TRBJ2-6|TRBV6-4|NA
TGTGCCAGCAGTGACAACTCTGGGGCCAACGTCCTGACTTTC
CASSDNSGANVLTF
>TRBJ1-5|TRBV14|NA
TGTGCCAGCAGCCAAGCTAGACTGGAATACAGCGGGACATCATGTAATCAGCCCCAGCATTTT
CASSQARLEYSGTSCNQPQHF
>TRBJ1-2|TRBV28|TRBD1
TGTGCCAGCAGTTTATTCAGGGGGCTTTATGGCTACACCTTC
CASSLFRGLYGYTF
>TRBJ1-2|TRBV19|NA
TGTGCCACCGGGGAGACAACCTTCTATGGGGTCTATGGCTACACCTTC
CATGETTFYGVYGYTF
>TRBJ2-2|TRBV4-1|TRBD1
TGCGCCAGCAGCCAGGAGACAGGGGATTGGACCGGGGAGCTGTTTTTT
CASSQETGDWTGELFF
>TRBJ1-1|TRBV4-1|TRBD1
TGCGCCAGCAGCCCGTGGACAGGCAACACTGAAGCTTTCTTT
CASSPWTGNTEAFF
>TRBJ1-2|TRBV28|TRBD1
TGTGCCAGCAGGCCCCGGGACAGGGTGGGCTATGGCTACACCTTC
CASRPRDRVGYGYTF
>TRBJ1-1|TRBV6-5|NA
TGTGCCAGCAGTTACTCTAGGGCCCCCGCGGGGACTGAAGCTTTCTTT
CASSYSRAPAGTEAFF